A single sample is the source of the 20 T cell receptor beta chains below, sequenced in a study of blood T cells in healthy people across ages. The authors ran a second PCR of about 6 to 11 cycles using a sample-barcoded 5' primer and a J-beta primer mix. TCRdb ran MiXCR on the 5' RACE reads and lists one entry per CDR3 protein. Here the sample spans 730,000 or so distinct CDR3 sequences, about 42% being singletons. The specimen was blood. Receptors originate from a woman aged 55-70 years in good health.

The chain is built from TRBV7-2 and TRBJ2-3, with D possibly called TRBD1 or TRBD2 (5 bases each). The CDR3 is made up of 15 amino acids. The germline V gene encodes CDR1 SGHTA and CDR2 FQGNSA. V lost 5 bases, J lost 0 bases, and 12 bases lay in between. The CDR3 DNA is TGTGCCAGCAGCCCAGCGTGGGACAGCACAGATACGCAGTATTTT. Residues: CASSPAWDSTDTQYF.

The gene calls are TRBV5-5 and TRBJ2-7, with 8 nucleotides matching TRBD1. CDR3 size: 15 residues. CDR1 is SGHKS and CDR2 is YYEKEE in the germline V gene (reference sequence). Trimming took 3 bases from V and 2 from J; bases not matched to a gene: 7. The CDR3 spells CASSWGTGITYEQYF. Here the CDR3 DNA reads TGTGCCAGCAGCTGGGGGACAGGAATTACCTACGAGCAGTACTTC.

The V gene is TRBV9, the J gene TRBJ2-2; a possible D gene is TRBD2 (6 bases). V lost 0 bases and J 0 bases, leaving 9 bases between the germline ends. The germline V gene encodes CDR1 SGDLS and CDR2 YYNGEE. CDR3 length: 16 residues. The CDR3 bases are TGTGCCAGCAGCGTAGGTGGGGGGTCGAACACCGGGGAGCTGTTTTTT. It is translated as CASSVGGGSNTGELFF.

As DNA, the CDR3 is TGTGCCGGAGCGAGCGTACAGGACTTCAATGAGCAGTTCTTC. Translating it yields CAGASVQDFNEQFF. The J gene is TRBJ2-1, the V gene TRBV28; tentatively, D is TRBD1 or TRBD2 (5 bases each). This CDR3 is built from 14 residues. V lost 11 bases and J lost 6, with 20 bases in between. CDR1 and CDR2 (germline): MDHEN, SYDVKM.

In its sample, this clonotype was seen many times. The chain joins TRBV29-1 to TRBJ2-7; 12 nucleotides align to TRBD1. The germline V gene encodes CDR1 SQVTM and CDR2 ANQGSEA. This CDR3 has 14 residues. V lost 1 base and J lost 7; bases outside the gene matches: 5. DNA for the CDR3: TGCAGCGTTGAAGTCGGGACAGGGGGCATAGAGCAGTACTTC. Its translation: CSVEVGTGGIEQYF.

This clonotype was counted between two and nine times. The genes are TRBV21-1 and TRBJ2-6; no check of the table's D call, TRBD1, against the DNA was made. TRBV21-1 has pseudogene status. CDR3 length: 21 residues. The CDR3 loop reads CASSKKGPSGQGFSGANVLTF. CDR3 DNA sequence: TGTGCCAGCAGCAAAAAAGGCCCGTCGGGACAGGGGTTTTCTGGGGCCAACGTCCTGACTTTC.

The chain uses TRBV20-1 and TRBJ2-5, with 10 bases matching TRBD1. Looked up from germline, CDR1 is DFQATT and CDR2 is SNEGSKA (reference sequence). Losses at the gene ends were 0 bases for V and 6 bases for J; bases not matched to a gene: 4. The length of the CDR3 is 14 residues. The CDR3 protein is CSARDGTGEKTQYF. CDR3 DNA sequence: TGCAGTGCTAGAGATGGGACAGGGGAAAAGACCCAGTACTTC.

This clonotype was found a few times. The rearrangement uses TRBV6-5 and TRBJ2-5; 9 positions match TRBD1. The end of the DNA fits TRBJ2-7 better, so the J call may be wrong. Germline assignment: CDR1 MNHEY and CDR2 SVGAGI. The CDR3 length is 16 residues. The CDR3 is CASSYSLGQGRYEQYF. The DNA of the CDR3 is TGTGCCAGCAGTTACTCGTTGGGACAGGGAAGATACGAGCAGTACTTC.

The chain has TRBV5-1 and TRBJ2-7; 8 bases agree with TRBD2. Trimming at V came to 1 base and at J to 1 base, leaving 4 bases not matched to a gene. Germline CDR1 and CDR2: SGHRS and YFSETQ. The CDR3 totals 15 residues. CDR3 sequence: CASSLLAGTSYEQYF. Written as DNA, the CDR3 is TGCGCCAGCAGCTTGTTAGCGGGGACTTCCTACGAGCAGTACTTC.

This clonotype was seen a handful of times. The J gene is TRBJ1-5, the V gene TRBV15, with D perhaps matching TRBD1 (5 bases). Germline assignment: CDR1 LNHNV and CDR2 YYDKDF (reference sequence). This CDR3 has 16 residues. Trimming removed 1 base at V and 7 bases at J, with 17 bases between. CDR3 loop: CATSRGRGAGHQPQHF. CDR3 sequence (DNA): TGTGCCACCAGCAGAGGGAGGGGTGCAGGCCACCAGCCCCAGCATTTT.

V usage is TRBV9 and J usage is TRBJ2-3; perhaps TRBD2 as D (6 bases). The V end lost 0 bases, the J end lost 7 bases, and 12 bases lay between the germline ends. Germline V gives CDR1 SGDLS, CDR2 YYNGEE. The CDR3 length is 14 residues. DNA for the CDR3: TGTGCCAGCAGCGTAGGGGGAGGTTCGAATACGCAGTATTTT. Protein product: CASSVGGGSNTQYF.

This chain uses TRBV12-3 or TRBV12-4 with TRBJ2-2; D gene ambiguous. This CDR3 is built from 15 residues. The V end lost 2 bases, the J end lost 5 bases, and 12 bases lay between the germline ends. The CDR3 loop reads CASSLIATRTGELFF. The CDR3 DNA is TGTGCCAGCAGTTTAATTGCGACCAGAACCGGGGAGCTGTTTTTT.

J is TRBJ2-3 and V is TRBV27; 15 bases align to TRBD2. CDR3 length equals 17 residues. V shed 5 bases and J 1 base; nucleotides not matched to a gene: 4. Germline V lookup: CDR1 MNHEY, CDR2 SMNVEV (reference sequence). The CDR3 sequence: CASSIRTSGGGTDTQYF. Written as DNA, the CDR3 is TGTGCCAGCAGTATCCGGACTAGCGGGGGGGGCACAGATACGCAGTATTTT.

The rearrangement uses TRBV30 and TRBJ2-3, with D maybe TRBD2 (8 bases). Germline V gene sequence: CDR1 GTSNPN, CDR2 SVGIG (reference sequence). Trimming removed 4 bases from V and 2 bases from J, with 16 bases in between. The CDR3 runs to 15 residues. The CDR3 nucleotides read TGTGCCTGGACCCGGGGGGGACAGTCCACAGATACGCAGTATTTT. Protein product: CAWTRGGQSTDTQYF.

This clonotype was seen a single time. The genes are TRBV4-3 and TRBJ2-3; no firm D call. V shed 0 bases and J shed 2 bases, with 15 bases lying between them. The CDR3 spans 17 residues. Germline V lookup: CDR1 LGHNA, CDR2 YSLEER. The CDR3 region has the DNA TGCGCCAGCAGCCAAGAAGGCGGACGGGTCCACACAGATACGCAGTATTTT. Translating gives CASSQEGGRVHTDTQYF.

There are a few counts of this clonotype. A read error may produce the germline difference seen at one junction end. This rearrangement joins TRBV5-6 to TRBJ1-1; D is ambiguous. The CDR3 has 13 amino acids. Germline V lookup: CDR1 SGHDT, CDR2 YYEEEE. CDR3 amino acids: CANSLGRDTEAFF. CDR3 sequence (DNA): TGTGCCAACAGCTTGGGCCGGGACACTGAAGCTTTCTTT.

CDR3 coding DNA: TGCAGCGCAGAAACCAGGGTAGGGGGCACTGAAGCTTTCTTT. This translates into CSAETRVGGTEAFF. J is TRBJ1-1 and V is TRBV29-1; maybe TRBD1 (6 bases). V was trimmed by 7 bases and J by 4 bases, leaving 19 bases between them. The germline gives CDR1 SQVTM, CDR2 ANQGSEA. The CDR3 loop spans 14 amino acids.

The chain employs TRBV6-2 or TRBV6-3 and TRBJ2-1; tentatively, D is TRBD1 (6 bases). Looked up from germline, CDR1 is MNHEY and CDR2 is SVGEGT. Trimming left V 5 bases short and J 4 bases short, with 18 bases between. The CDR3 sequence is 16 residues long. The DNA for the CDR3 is TGTGCCAGCAGTCCCGGATACAGGGATATGTACAATGAGCAGTTCTTC. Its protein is CASSPGYRDMYNEQFF.

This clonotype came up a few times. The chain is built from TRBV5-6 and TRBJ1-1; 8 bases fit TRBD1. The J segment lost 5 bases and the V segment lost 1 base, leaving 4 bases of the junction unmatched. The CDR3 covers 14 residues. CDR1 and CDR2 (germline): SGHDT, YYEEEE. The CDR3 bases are TGTGCCAGCAGCTTGTCGACAGGGGTAACTGAAGCTTTCTTT. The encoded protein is CASSLSTGVTEAFF.

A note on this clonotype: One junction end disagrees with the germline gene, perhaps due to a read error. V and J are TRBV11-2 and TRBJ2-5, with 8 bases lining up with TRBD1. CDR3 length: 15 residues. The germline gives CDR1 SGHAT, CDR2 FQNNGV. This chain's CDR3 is CASSLVGAGGETRYF. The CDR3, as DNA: TGTGCCAGCAGCTTAGTCGGAGCAGGGGGCGAGACCCGGTACTTC.